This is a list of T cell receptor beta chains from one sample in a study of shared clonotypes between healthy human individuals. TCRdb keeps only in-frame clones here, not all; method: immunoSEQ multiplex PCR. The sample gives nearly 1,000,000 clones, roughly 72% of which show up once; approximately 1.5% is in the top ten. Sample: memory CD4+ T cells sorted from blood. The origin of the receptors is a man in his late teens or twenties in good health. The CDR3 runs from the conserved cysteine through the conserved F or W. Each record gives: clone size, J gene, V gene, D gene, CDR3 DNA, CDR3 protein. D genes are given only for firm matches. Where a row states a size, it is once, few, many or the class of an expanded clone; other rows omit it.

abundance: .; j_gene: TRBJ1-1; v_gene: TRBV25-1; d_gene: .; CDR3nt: TGTGCCAGCAGTGGAGGGACGCCGAACACTGAAGCTTTCTTT; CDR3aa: CASSGGTPNTEAFF
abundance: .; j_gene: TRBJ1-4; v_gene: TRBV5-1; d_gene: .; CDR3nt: TGCGCCAGCAGCCTTGGGGATGAAAAACTGTTTTTT; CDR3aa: CASSLGDEKLFF
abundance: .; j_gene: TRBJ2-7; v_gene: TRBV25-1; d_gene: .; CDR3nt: TGTGCCAGCATCGGGGGCCGATACTACGAGCAGTACTTC; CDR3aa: CASIGGRYYEQYF
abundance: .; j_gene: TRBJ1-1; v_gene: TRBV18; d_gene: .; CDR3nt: TGTGCCAGCTCACCACCGGTTCGGAGTGAAGCTTTCTTT; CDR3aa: CASSPPVRSEAFF
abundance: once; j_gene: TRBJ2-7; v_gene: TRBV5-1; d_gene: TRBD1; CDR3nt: TGCGCCAGCAGCCCGTGGACAGGGCCAACCTACGAGCAGTACTTC; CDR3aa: CASSPWTGPTYEQYF
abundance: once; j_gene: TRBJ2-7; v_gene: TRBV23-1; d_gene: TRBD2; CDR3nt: TGCGCCAGCAGTCAAAACGCGGGGGACCTTTCCTACGAGCAGTACTTC; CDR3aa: CASSQNAGDLSYEQYF
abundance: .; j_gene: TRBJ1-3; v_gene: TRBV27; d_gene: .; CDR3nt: TGTGCCAGCAGTTTATCTACAGGACCAGGAAACACCATATATTTT; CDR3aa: CASSLSTGPGNTIYF
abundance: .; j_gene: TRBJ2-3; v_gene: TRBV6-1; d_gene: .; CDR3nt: TGTGCCAGCAGTGAATTGGGCAGAAGCACAGATACGCAGTATTTT; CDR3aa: CASSELGRSTDTQYF
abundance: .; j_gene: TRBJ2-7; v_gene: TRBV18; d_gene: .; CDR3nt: TGTGCCAGTGGGGAGGGACAGTCCTACGAGCAGTACTTC; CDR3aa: CASGEGQSYEQYF
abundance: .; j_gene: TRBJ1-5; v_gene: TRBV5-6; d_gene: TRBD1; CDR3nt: TGTGCCAGCAGCCGGACAGGGGGTAATAGCAATCAGCCCCAGCATTTT; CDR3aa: CASSRTGGNSNQPQHF
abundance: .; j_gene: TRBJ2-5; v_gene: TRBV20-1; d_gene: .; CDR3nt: TGCAGTGCAAGATGGCAGGAGACCCAGTACTTC; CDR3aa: CSARWQETQYF
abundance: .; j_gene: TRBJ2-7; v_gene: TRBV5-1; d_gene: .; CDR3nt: TGCGCCAGCAGCTTGGAGGGCGGGCCCAGCTCCTACGAGCAGTACTTC; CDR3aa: CASSLEGGPSSYEQYF
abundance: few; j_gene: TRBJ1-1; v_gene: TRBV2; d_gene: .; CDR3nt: TGTGCCAGCATTCTCAGGAATGAAGCTTTCTTT; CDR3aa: CASILRNEAFF
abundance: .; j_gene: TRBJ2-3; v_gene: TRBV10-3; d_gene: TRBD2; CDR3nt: TGTGCCACTGGACTAGCTAATACAGATACGCAGTATTTT; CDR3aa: CATGLANTDTQYF
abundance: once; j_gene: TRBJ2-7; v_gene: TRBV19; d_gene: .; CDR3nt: TGTGCCAGTAGTAGCCGGGCGCAGGCGAGGTACGAGCAGTACTTC; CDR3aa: CASSSRAQARYEQYF
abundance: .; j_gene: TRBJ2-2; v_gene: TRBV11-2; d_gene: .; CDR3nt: TGTGCCAGCAGCCCAGGGGCCGAGACAAGAGGTTCCGGGGAGCTGTTTTTT; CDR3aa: CASSPGAETRGSGELFF
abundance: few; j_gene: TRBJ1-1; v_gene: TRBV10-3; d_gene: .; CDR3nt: TGTGCCATCAGTCCAAGTTGGGCCGTCCCGAACACTGAAGCTTTCTTT; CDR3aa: CAISPSWAVPNTEAFF
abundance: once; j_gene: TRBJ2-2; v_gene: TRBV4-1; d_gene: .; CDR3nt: TGCGCCAGCAGCCGGGATGCCGAGGGGGGGAGAACCGGGGAGCTGTTTTTT; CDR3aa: CASSRDAEGGRTGELFF